The present entry profiles one TCR beta chain with its context. This sample stems from a study of blood T cell repertoires in COVID-19. The germline V gene encodes CDR1 MNHEY and CDR2 SVGAGI. CDR3 length: 14 amino acids. V was clipped by 6 bases and J by 8 bases; unmatched bases: 8. Clones were sequenced by immunoSEQ multiplex PCR, and TCRdb holds only the in-frame ones, with some missing. The sample lists approximately 230,000 clones; roughly 80% were seen once. The receptor was derived from a woman in her thirties or forties with active or convalescent COVID-19. Sample: peripheral blood. The gene calls are TRBV6-5 and TRBJ1-3; 9 positions match TRBD1. The CDR3 DNA reads TGTGCCAGCAGGGAGACAGGGGGGCGTGACACCATATATTTT. This translates into CASRETGGRDTIYF.